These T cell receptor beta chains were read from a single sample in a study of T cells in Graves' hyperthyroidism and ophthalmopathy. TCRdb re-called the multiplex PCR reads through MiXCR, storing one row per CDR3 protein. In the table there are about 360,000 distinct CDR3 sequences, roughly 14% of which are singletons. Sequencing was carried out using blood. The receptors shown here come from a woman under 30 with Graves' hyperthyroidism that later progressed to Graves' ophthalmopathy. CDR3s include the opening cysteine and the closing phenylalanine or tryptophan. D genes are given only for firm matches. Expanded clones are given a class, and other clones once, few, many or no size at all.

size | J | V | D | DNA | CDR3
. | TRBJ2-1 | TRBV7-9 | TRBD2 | TGTGCCAGCAGCGCCTTGGGGATAGCGGGAGACTTCTACAATGAGCAGTTCTTC | CASSALGIAGDFYNEQFF
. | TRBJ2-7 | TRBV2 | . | TGTGCCAGCAGCTTGGGTGGGGAAGCCCGAGGAGAGCAGTACTTC | CASSLGGEARGEQYF
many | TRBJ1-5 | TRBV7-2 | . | TGTGCCAGCAGCTTCGGACCCCGGTGGCGAGACAATCAGCCCCAGCATTTT | CASSFGPRWRDNQPQHF
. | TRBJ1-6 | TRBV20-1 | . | TGCAGTGCCGAGGACCGGACCGGGATGGTCCACTTT | CSAEDRTGMVHF
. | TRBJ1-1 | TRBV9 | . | TGTGCCAGCAGCCTCACAGCTATGAACACTGAAGCTTTCTTT | CASSLTAMNTEAFF
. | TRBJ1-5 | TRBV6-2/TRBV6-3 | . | TGTGCCAGCAGTACCTTGGGGATCTGGCAGCCCCAGCATTTT | CASSTLGIWQPQHF
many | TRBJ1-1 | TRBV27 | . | TGTGCCAGCAGTGAGTATACCGCCGTACAGGGTCGGGACACTGAAGCTTTCTTT | CASSEYTAVQGRDTEAFF
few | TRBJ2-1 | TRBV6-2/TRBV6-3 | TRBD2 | TGTGCCAGTCGCCTAGCGGACACTTACAATGAGCAGTTCTTC | CASRLADTYNEQFF
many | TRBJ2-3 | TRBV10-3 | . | TGTGCCATCAGTGGGATACAGGGATTTAAAGATACGCAGTATTTT | CAISGIQGFKDTQYF
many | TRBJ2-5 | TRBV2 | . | TGTGCCAGCAGCCCCGGTTTAGGGGAGACCCAGTACTTC | CASSPGLGETQYF
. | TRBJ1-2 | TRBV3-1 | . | TGTGCCAGCAGCCAAGATTCGGGCAGCGACCATGGCTACACCTTC | CASSQDSGSDHGYTF
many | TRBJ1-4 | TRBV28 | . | TGTGCCAGCAGCCCTACAGGGTTGGCTAATGAAAAACTGTTTTTT | CASSPTGLANEKLFF
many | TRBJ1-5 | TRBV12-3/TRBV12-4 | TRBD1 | TGTGCCAGCGGACAGGGGCTTCGCAATCAGCCCCAGCATTTT | CASGQGLRNQPQHF
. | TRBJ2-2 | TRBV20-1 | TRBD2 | TGCAGTGCTCCGACTAGCCGTTCCACCGGGGAGCTGTTTTTT | CSAPTSRSTGELFF
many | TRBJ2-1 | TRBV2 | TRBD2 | TGTGCCAGCAGTGAAGGGACTAGCGGGAGGAATGAGCAGTTCTTC | CASSEGTSGRNEQFF
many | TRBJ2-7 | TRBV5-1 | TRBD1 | TGCGCCAGCGCTACTGGGACAGGGGTCTACGAGCAGTACTTC | CASATGTGVYEQYF
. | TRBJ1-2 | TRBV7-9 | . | TGTGCCAGCAGCTTGGTCGACAGGATCTTAAACTATGGCTACACCTTC | CASSLVDRILNYGYTF
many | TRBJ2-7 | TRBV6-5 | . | TGTGCCAGCAGTTACATGAGATCGTACGAGCAGTACTTC | CASSYMRSYEQYF
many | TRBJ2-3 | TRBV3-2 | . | TGTGCCAGCAGCCAAAACCACGGGGATAGGCAGTATTTT | CASSQNHGDRQYF
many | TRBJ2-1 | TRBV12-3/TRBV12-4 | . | TGTGCCAGCAGCCAAGGGACTCACAATGAGCAGTTCTTC | CASSQGTHNEQFF
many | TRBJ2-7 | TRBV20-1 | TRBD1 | TGCAGTGCTAAGCAAGCGACAGGGGTCGAGCAGTACTTC | CSAKQATGVEQYF
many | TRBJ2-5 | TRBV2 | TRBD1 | TGTGCCAGCACCCAAGACAGGGGGCGACGAGATGAGACCCAGTACTTC | CASTQDRGRRDETQYF
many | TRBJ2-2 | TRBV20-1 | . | TGCAGTGCTAGAGGACAGGGCCAGCGGGTAGCCGGGGAGCTGTTTTTT | CSARGQGQRVAGELFF
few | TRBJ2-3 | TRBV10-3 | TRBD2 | TGTGCCAGCTCCGGGACTAGCGGGAGTCTAGATACGCAGTATTTT | CASSGTSGSLDTQYF
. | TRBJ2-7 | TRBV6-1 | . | TGTGCCAGCAGTGAAAACGGCGGCGCCTACGAGCAGTACTTC | CASSENGGAYEQYF
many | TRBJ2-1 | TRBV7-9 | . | TGTGCCAGCAGCGGGATTGCGGGCCCTCAGCAGTTCTTC | CASSGIAGPQQFF
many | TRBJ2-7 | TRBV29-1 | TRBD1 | TGCAGCGTTGTGAGACAGGGCGAGCAGTACTTC | CSVVRQGEQYF
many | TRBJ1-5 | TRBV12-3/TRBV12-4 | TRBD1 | TGTGCCAGCAACAGGGGAGGCTATAGCAATCAGCCCCAGCATTTT | CASNRGGYSNQPQHF
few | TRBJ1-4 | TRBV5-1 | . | TGCGCCAGCAGACCGTTTTGGTCATTTAAGGGAAAACTGTTTTTT | CASRPFWSFKGKLFF
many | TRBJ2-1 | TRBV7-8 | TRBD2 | TGTGCCAGCAGCTTAAGGGGGCTTCTAGCGGGGACCTACAATGAGCAGTTCTTC | CASSLRGLLAGTYNEQFF
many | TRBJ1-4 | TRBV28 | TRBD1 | TGTGCCAGCAGTTCGATAGGGACAGGGGACGAAAAACTGTTTTTT | CASSSIGTGDEKLFF
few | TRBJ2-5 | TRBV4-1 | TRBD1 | TGCGCCAGCAGCTACCACAGGGGGCGGGAGGAGACCCAGTACTTC | CASSYHRGREETQYF
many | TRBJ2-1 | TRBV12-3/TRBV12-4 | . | TGTGCCAGCACCCAAGCTACCGAGCAGTTCTTC | CASTQATEQFF
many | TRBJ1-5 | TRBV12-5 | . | TGTGCTAGTGGTTTCGACGGGCAGAGGCCCCAGCATTTT | CASGFDGQRPQHF
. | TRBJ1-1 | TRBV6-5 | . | TGTGCCAGCAGTTCCCTAATAGGACGGTTGAACACTGAAGCTTTCTTT | CASSSLIGRLNTEAFF